Sequencing of this TCR beta chain was carried out in a study of blood T cell repertoires in COVID-19. This table comes from immunoSEQ multiplex PCR, and its TCRdb copy is limited to in-frame clones, with some not included. The data contain approximately 51,000 clones, roughly 88% of them singletons. The germline V gene has CDR1 SGHTA and CDR2 FQGNSA. Losses at the gene ends were 5 bases for V and 7 bases for J; bases not matched to a gene: 11. The CDR3 sequence is 16 residues long. This chain links TRBV7-2 with TRBJ2-1; 10 nucleotides align to TRBD2. The clonotype was recovered from a human donor in a cohort sampled during active COVID-19. The material sequenced was peripheral blood. CDR3 amino acids: CASSPPGLATGNEQFF. The CDR3 region has the DNA TGTGCCAGCAGCCCGCCGGGACTAGCGACCGGGAATGAGCAGTTCTTC.